This T cell receptor (beta chain) stems from a study of blood T cell repertoires in COVID-19. Repertoires were generated with immunoSEQ multiplex PCR, while TCRdb's copy carries only in-frame clones and drops some. The sample lists nearly 80,000 clones, roughly 90% seen once, with around 0.8% in the top ten. V shed 4 bases, J shed 2 bases, and the junction held 5 bases outside the gene matches. Germline-derived CDR1 and CDR2 are LGHNA and YNFKEQ. The CDR3 sequence is 16 residues long. The chain joins TRBV4-2 to TRBJ2-2; the match to TRBD2 covers 9 bases. The clonotype was recovered from a woman of 80 years or more with acute or convalescent COVID-19. Sequenced input: peripheral blood. The CDR3 loop is CASSPRLAVNTGELFF. The CDR3, as DNA: TGTGCCAGCAGCCCCCGACTAGCGGTAAACACCGGGGAGCTGTTTTTT.